The entry below gives a single TCR beta chain sequence along with its context. The sample is drawn from a study of shared clonotypes between healthy human individuals. Across the whole study: CD8 memory received one plate per donor, CD8 naive two, CD4 memory three and CD4 naive three.

TCRdb's copy holds only in-frame clones and misses some; the assay was immunoSEQ multiplex PCR. The data hold over a million clones, with nearly 99% observed a single time. The V end lost 3 bases, the J end lost 2 bases, and 12 bases lay between the germline ends. There are 15 residues in the CDR3. Germline V gene sequence: CDR1 WNHNN, CDR2 SYGVQD (reference sequence). The donor population consisted of healthy HIV-negative adults with no recent acute infections or vaccinations. V usage is TRBV10-1 and J usage is TRBJ2-3; no clear D. The clonotype originates from a man aged 25-45 years in good health. Sequenced material: naive CD4+ T cells sorted from blood. Subset: CD45RA+ positively selected. CDR3 DNA sequence: TGCGCCAGCAGTGACCCCGACACCTACACAGATACGCAGTATTTT. Protein sequence: CASSDPDTYTDTQYF.